The next 15 T cell receptor beta chains were all read from a single sample in a study of cytomegalovirus exposure and HLA in healthy donors. 60 Vbeta and 13 Jbeta primers were used in PCR. Produced via immunoSEQ multiplex PCR; TCRdb's table is partial and in-frame only. The profile shows 150,000 to 200,000 clones, 78% of them singletons. The specimen was PBMCs. Source of these receptors: a woman aged 35 to 49 in good health and CMV-seropositive.

This clone rates as medium-sized. This chain links TRBV19 with TRBJ1-2; a possible D gene is TRBD1 (6 bases). The germline gives CDR1 LNHDA, CDR2 SQIVND (reference sequence). The CDR3 sequence is 15 residues long. V was shortened by 7 bases and J by 0 bases, with 15 bases between the two germline ends. CDR3 bases: TGTGCCAGTACTCCCCTGGACAGAACTAACTATGGCTACACCTTC. This encodes CASTPLDRTNYGYTF. Based on the CDR3 plus reference TRBV19 and TRBJ1-2, the full variable domain is DGGITQSPKYLFRKEGQNVTLSCEQNLNHDAMYWYRQDPGQGLRLIYYSQIVNDFQKGDIAEGYSVSREKKESFPLTVTSAQKNPTAFYLCASTPLDRTNYGYTFGSGTRLTVV.

This clone has more than one count but fewer than ten. The chain recombines TRBV28 with TRBJ2-7, with TRBD2 identical over 11 bases. CDR1 and CDR2 (germline): MDHEN, SYDVKM. V lost 3 bases to trimming and J lost 0 bases; unmatched junction nucleotides: 7. The CDR3 is made up of 17 amino acids. The CDR3 DNA follows: TGTGCCAGCAGTTTTCCTAGCGGGGGGCCGCGCTCCTACGAGCAGTACTTC. This translates into CASSFPSGGPRSYEQYF. Drawing the rest from reference TRBV28 and TRBJ2-7, the complete variable domain is DVKVTQSSRYLVKRTGEKVFLECVQDMDHENMFWYRQDPGLGLRLIYFSYDVKMKEKGDIPEGYSVSREKKERFSLILESASTNQTSMYLCASSFPSGGPRSYEQYFGPGTRLTVT.

This clone was found a few times. This chain connects TRBV11-3 to TRBJ2-3; a possible D gene is TRBD2 (6 bases). CDR1 SGHNT and CDR2 YENEEA come from the germline V gene. CDR3 length: 14 residues. V lost 3 bases to trimming and J lost 4 bases, with 11 bases between them. The CDR3 nucleotides are TGTGCCAGCAGCTTGACTAGGATGTCAGATACGCAGTATTTT. It translates to CASSLTRMSDTQYF.

The V gene is TRBV28, the J gene TRBJ2-5; D gene ambiguous. The J call may be wrong; the DNA end is better matched by TRBJ2-7. The length of the CDR3 is 17 residues. Per germline, CDR1 MDHEN and CDR2 SYDVKM. CDR3 region: CASSLVVSGFGSYEQYF. The CDR3 DNA is TGTGCCAGCAGTTTAGTCGTTTCGGGTTTTGGCTCCTACGAGCAGTACTTC.

The chain uses TRBV7-9 and TRBJ2-7; TRBD1 aligns across 12 bases. V lost 1 base to trimming and J lost 5 bases; unmatched junction nucleotides: 6. The CDR3 extends over 16 amino acids. Germline V gives CDR1 SEHNR, CDR2 FQNEAQ (reference sequence). CDR3 protein: CASSLVSGTGGHEQYF. The CDR3 nucleotides read TGTGCCAGCAGCTTAGTATCCGGGACAGGGGGCCACGAGCAGTACTTC.

This clone was found once. V gene TRBV4-1 combines with J gene TRBJ1-1; 9 nucleotides line up with TRBD1. CDR3 length: 16 amino acids. Germline V gene sequence: CDR1 MGHRA, CDR2 YSYEKL. V shed 4 bases and J 4 bases; nucleotides not matched to a gene: 10. The CDR3 nucleotides are TGCGCCAGCAGCCGATCGACAGGGGGACAGGGCACTGAAGCTTTCTTT. Amino acid sequence: CASSRSTGGQGTEAFF.

The rearrangement uses TRBV9 and TRBJ2-7; possibly TRBD1 for D (6 bases). This CDR3 is built from 15 residues. The V end was cut by 0 bases, the J end by 4 bases, with 14 bases between. Germline CDR1 is SGDLS and CDR2 is YYNGEE. The CDR3 reads CASSVGLGQSYEQYF. The CDR3 DNA follows: TGTGCCAGCAGCGTAGGTTTGGGACAATCTTACGAGCAGTACTTC.

The rearrangement joins TRBV10-3 to TRBJ1-1; 12 nucleotides align to TRBD1. CDR3 size: 14 residues. Unmatched junction bases numbered 3, after V lost 10 bases and J lost 0 bases. Germline assignment: CDR1 ENHRY and CDR2 SYGVKD. DNA of the CDR3: TGTGCCACCGGGACAGGGGGCCTGAACACTGAAGCTTTCTTT. This gives the protein CATGTGGLNTEAFF.

The table lists this clone with a few counts. This chain joins TRBV28 and TRBJ1-2; D might be TRBD1 (6 bases). Trimming took off 5 bases at V and 5 bases at J, with 9 bases between the two ends. The CDR3 is 12 residues long. Germline CDR1 and CDR2: MDHEN and SYDVKM. DNA of the CDR3: TGTGCCAGCAGTGGACAGCATTATGGCTACACCTTC. This codes for CASSGQHYGYTF.

DNA of the CDR3: TGCGCCAGCAGCTTCACAGGGTACTCGAGCAATGAGCAGTTCTTC. Amino acids: CASSFTGYSSNEQFF. The chain joins TRBV5-1 to TRBJ2-1; perhaps TRBD1 as D (6 bases). Deletions cut 2 bases from V and 6 bases from J, with 15 bases between. The length of the CDR3 is 15 residues. CDR1 and CDR2 (germline): SGHRS, YFSETQ.

The rearrangement uses TRBV2 and TRBJ1-6, with 7 bases lining up with TRBD1. CDR3 length equals 14 residues. V gave up 6 bases and J gave up 8 bases; unmatched junction bases: 7. Germline CDR1 is SNHLY and CDR2 is FYNNEI. The CDR3 DNA follows: TGTGCCAGCAGCCCGGGGACAGCCCATTCACCCCTCCACTTT. Residues: CASSPGTAHSPLHF.

This clone was counted between two and nine times. The rearrangement joins TRBV28 to TRBJ1-5; 7 bases are shared with TRBD1. The CDR3 has 14 residues. V shed 6 bases and J 4 bases; nucleotides not matched to a gene: 6. CDR1 is MDHEN and CDR2 is SYDVKM in the germline V gene. The CDR3 DNA is TGTGCCAGCAGAAACCCGGGACAGAATCAGCCCCAGCATTTT. Its protein is CASRNPGQNQPQHF.

The chain recombines TRBV15 with TRBJ1-1; D gene ambiguous. V shed 8 bases and J shed 5 bases, with 15 bases lying between them. The CDR3 runs to 13 residues. From germline, CDR1 is LNHNV and CDR2 YYDKDF (reference sequence). The CDR3 DNA follows: TGTGCCACCGCCGGGTGGAAGGAAACTGAAGCTTTCTTT. It codes for CATAGWKETEAFF.

V usage is TRBV19 and J usage is TRBJ1-5; a possible D gene is TRBD1 (6 bases). The V and J ends lost 5 bases and 7 bases respectively, with 18 bases between them. The CDR3 is 15 amino acids. Germline V gene lookup returns CDR1 LNHDA and CDR2 SQIVND (reference sequence). The CDR3 nucleotides read TGTGCCAGTAGTGGGGCAGGGGTTCAGGGGCAGCCCCAGCATTTT. It encodes CASSGAGVQGQPQHF.

The chain carries TRBV19 and TRBJ1-1; perhaps TRBD1 as D (5 bases). The CDR3 is 13 amino acids. V was pared by 5 bases and J by 0 bases, with 7 bases between. Germline assignment: CDR1 LNHDA and CDR2 SQIVND (reference sequence). The CDR3 sequence: CASSQTVNTEAFF. CDR3 bases: TGTGCCAGTAGTCAGACAGTGAACACTGAAGCTTTCTTT. Based on the CDR3 plus reference TRBV19 and TRBJ1-1, the full variable domain is DGGITQSPKYLFRKEGQNVTLSCEQNLNHDAMYWYRQDPGQGLRLIYYSQIVNDFQKGDIAEGYSVSREKKESFPLTVTSAQKNPTAFYLCASSQTVNTEAFFGQGTRLTVV.